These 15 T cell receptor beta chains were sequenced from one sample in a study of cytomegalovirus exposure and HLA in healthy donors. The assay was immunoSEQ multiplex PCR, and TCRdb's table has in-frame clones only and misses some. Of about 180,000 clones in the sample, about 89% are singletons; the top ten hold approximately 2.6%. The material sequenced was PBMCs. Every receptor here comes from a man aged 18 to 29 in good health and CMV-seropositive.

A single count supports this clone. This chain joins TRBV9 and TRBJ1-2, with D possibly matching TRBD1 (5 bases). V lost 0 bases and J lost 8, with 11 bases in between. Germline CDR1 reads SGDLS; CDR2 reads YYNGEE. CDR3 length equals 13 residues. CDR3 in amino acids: CASSVEPQGGYTF. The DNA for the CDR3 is TGTGCCAGCAGCGTAGAGCCCCAGGGAGGCTACACCTTC.

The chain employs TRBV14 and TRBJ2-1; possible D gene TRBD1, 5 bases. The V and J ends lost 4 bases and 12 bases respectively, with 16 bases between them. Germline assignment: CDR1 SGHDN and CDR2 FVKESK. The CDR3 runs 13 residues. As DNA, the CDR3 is TGTGCCAGCAGCCCCCTGACTGCCCAGGGGCAGTTCTTC. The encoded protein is CASSPLTAQGQFF.

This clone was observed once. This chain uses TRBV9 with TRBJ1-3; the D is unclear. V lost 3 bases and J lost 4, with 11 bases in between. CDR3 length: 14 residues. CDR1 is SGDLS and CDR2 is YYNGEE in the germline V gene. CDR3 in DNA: TGTGCCAGCAGCGCCGCCGACTCGGGAAACACCATATATTTT. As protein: CASSAADSGNTIYF.

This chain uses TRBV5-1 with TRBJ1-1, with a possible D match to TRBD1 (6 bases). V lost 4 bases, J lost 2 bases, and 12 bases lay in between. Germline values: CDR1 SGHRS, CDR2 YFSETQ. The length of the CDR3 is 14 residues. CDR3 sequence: CASSGTGINTEAFF. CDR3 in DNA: TGCGCCAGCAGCGGCACAGGGATCAACACTGAAGCTTTCTTT.

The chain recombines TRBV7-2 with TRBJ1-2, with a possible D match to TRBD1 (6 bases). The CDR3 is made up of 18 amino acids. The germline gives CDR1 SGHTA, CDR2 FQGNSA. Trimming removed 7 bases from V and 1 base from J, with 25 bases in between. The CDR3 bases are TGTGCCAGCACCGAGTATGGGCAGGGGTATCGTGGTAACTATGGCTACACCTTC. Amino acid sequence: CASTEYGQGYRGNYGYTF.

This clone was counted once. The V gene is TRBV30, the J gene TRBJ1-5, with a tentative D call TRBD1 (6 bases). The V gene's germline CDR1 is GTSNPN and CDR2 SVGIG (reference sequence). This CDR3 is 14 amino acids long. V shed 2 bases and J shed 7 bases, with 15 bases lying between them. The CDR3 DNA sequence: TGTGCCTGGAGTATAACAGGGCTAGGACAGCCCCAGCATTTT. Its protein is CAWSITGLGQPQHF.

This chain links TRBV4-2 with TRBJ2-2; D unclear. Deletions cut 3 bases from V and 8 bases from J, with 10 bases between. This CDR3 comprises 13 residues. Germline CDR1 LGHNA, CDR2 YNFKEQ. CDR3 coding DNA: TGTGCCAGCAGCCATTCCCTATCGGGGGAGCTGTTTTTT. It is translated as CASSHSLSGELFF.

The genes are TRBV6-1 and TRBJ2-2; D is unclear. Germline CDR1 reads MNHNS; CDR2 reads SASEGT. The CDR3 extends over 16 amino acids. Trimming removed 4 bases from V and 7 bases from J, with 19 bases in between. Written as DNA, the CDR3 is TGTGCCAGCAGTGTCGAGGCAACTTTTTATGTCGGGGAGCTGTTTTTT. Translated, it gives CASSVEATFYVGELFF.

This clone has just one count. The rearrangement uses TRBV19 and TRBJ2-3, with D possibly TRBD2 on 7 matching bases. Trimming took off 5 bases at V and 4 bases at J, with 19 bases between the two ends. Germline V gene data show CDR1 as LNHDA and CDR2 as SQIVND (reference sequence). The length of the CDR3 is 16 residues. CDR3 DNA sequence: TGTGCCAGTAGTGACGGTGGGGGGGCCGTAGCAGATACGCAGTATTTT. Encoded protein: CASSDGGGAVADTQYF.

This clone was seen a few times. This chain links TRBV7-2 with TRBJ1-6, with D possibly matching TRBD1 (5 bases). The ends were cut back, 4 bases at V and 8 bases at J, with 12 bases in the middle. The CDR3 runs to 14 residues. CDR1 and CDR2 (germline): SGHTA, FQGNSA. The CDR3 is CASSSGLAHSPLHF. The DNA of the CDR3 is TGTGCCAGCAGCTCGGGACTGGCCCATTCACCCCTCCACTTT.

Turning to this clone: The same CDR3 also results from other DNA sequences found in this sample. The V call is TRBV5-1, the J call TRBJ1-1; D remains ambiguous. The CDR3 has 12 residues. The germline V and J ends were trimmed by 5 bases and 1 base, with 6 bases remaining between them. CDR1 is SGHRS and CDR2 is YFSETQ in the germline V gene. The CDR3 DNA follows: TGCGCCAGCAGTGAGTCGAACACTGAAGCTTTCTTT. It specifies CASSESNTEAFF. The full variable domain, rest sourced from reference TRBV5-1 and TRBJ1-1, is KAGVTQTPRYLIKTRGQQVTLSCSPISGHRSVSWYQQTPGQGLQFLFEYFSETQRNKGNFPGRFSGRQFSNSRSEMNVSTLELGDSALYLCASSESNTEAFFGQGTRLTVV.

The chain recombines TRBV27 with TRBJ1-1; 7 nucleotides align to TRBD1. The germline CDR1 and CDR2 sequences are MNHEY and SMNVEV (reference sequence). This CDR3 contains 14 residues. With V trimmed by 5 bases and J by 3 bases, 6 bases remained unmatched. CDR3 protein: CASSSPQGYTEAFF. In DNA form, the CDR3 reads TGTGCCAGCAGTAGCCCACAGGGGTACACTGAAGCTTTCTTT.

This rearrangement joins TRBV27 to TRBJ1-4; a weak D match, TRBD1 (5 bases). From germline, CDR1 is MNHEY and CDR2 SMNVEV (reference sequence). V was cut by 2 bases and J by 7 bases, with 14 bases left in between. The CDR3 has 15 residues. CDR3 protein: CASSLNWGVAEKLFF. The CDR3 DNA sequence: TGTGCCAGCAGTTTAAATTGGGGCGTAGCTGAAAAACTGTTTTTT. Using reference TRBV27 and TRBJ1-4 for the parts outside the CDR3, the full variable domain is EAQVTQNPRYLITVTGKKLTVTCSQNMNHEYMSWYRQDPGLGLRQIYYSMNVEVTDKGDVPEGYKVSRKEKRNFPLILESPSPNQTSLYFCASSLNWGVAEKLFFGSGTQLSVL.

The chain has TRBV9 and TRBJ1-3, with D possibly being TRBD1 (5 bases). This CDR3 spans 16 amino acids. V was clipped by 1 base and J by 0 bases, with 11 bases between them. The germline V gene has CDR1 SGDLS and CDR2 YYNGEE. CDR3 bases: TGTGCCAGCAGCGTAAGTGACAGAGCCTCTGGAAACACCATATATTTT. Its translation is CASSVSDRASGNTIYF. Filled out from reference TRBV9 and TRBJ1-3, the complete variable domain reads DSGVTQTPKHLITATGQRVTLRCSPRSGDLSVYWYQQSLDQGLQFLIQYYNGEERAKGNILERFSAQQFPDLHSELNLSSLELGDSALYFCASSVSDRASGNTIYFGEGSWLTVV.

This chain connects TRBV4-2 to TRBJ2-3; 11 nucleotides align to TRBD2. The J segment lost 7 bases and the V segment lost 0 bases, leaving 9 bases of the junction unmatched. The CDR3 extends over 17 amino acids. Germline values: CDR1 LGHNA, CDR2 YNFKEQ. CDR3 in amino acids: CASSQDGRTSGSNTQYF. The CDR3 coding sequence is TGTGCCAGCAGCCAAGATGGTAGGACTAGCGGGTCCAATACGCAGTATTTT.